The 10 T cell receptor beta chains below come from one sample, sequenced in a study of blood T cell repertoires in COVID-19. Sequencing was performed with immunoSEQ multiplex PCR; in TCRdb, only in-frame clones are kept and a portion is missing. Here the sample spans some 74,000 clones, roughly 85% being singletons. The sequencing sample was made of peripheral blood. The receptor source for this set is a woman aged 80 or older with acute or convalescent COVID-19.

The chain employs TRBV19 and TRBJ1-1; TRBD1 is a possible D gene (6 bases). CDR3 length equals 14 residues. V gave up 10 bases and J gave up 1 base, with 16 bases separating them. Germline CDR1 reads LNHDA; CDR2 reads SQIVND (reference sequence). The CDR3 nucleotides are TGTGCCATCCAGGCCGGGACATCGAACACTGAAGCTTTCTTT. This sequence encodes CAIQAGTSNTEAFF.

The V and J genes are TRBV5-1 and TRBJ1-3; possible D gene TRBD1, 6 bases. Germline CDR1 is SGHRS and CDR2 is YFSETQ. The CDR3 contains 15 residues. V was cut by 2 bases and J by 4 bases, with 13 bases left in between. The CDR3 DNA follows: TGCGCCAGCAGCTTACAGGGCTTCGAAGGAAACACCATATATTTT. Its protein is CASSLQGFEGNTIYF. The entire variable domain, with the rest obtained from reference TRBV5-1 and TRBJ1-3, is as follows: KAGVTQTPRYLIKTRGQQVTLSCSPISGHRSVSWYQQTPGQGLQFLFEYFSETQRNKGNFPGRFSGRQFSNSRSEMNVSTLELGDSALYLCASSLQGFEGNTIYFGEGSWLTVV.

The rearrangement uses TRBV20-1 and TRBJ1-4, with a weak D call TRBD1 (6 bases). CDR1 DFQATT and CDR2 SNEGSKA come from the germline V gene (reference sequence). This CDR3 comprises 11 residues. The DNA of the CDR3 is TGCGGCGGGGGCTTTAATGAAAAACTGTTTTTT. Translation gives CGGGFNEKLFF.

V is TRBV29-1 and J is TRBJ1-1; 8 nucleotides agree with TRBD1. The CDR3 consists of 12 residues. Germline lookup yields CDR1 SQVTM and CDR2 ANQGSEA. The V segment lost 7 bases and the J segment 1 base; nucleotides outside the gene matches: 2. The DNA of the CDR3 is TGCAGCGCCGGACAGGGGAACACTGAAGCTTTCTTT. Translating it yields CSAGQGNTEAFF. Complete variable domain (other parts from reference TRBV29-1 and TRBJ1-1): SAVISQKPSRDICQRGTSLTIQCQVDSQVTMMFWYRQQPGQSLTLIATANQGSEATYESGFVIDKFPISRPNLTFSTLTVSNMSPEDSSIYLCSAGQGNTEAFFGQGTRLTVV.

The V and J genes are TRBV7-8 and TRBJ1-3; no clear D gene. The CDR3 loop spans 16 amino acids. The germline V and J ends were trimmed by 3 bases and 0 bases, with 12 bases remaining between them. CDR1 and CDR2 from the germline V gene are SGHVS and FQNEAQ. Here the CDR3 reads CASSFGDASSGNTIYF. CDR3 DNA sequence: TGTGCCAGCAGCTTTGGAGACGCCAGCTCTGGAAACACCATATATTTT. Full variable domain (outside the CDR3, taken from reference TRBV7-8 and TRBJ1-3): GAGVSQSPRYKVAKRGQDVALRCDPISGHVSLFWYQQALGQGPEFLTYFQNEAQLDKSGLPSDRFFAERPEGSVSTLKIQRTQQEDSAVYLCASSFGDASSGNTIYFGEGSWLTVV.

The J gene is TRBJ1-5, the V gene TRBV9, with D possibly TRBD1 on 6 matching bases. The germline V gene encodes CDR1 SGDLS and CDR2 YYNGEE. The CDR3 totals 15 residues. The V end was cut by 0 bases, the J end by 2 bases, with 9 bases between. The CDR3, as DNA: TGTGCCAGCAGCGTAGGTGGGGGCCGCAATCAGCCCCAGCATTTT. It translates to CASSVGGGRNQPQHF.

The chain couples TRBV6-5 to TRBJ2-1; perhaps TRBD2 as D (5 bases). The germline gives CDR1 MNHEY, CDR2 SVGAGI. This CDR3 region has 15 residues. V lost 3 bases, J lost 5 bases, and 14 bases lay in between. CDR3 region: CASSYGSGINNEQFF. CDR3 in DNA: TGTGCCAGCAGTTATGGTTCGGGAATAAACAATGAGCAGTTCTTC.

The V gene is TRBV5-1, the J gene TRBJ2-7, with 10 bases lining up with TRBD1. Germline V gives CDR1 SGHRS, CDR2 YFSETQ. V was pared by 4 bases and J by 6 bases, with 7 bases of the junction left unmatched. The CDR3 is made up of 14 amino acids. CDR3 amino acids: CASSPTGGSLEQYF. For the CDR3, the DNA is TGCGCCAGCAGCCCGACAGGGGGCTCTCTCGAGCAGTACTTC.

The chain links TRBV2 to TRBJ2-7, with TRBD1 identical over 7 bases. Germline loops: CDR1 SNHLY, CDR2 FYNNEI. The CDR3 extends over 15 amino acids. V was pared by 2 bases and J by 2 bases, with 6 bases of the junction left unmatched. This CDR3 is CASSEFTGATYEQYF. CDR3 bases: TGTGCCAGCAGTGAATTTACAGGGGCGACCTACGAGCAGTACTTC.

This clone was found a few times. The chain joins TRBV5-1 to TRBJ2-7; 9 positions match TRBD1. CDR1 and CDR2 from the germline V gene are SGHRS and YFSETQ. With 5 bases clipped from V and 1 base from J, the junction kept 4 bases outside the gene matches. The CDR3 covers 14 residues. This CDR3 reads CASRSGTGSYEQYF. DNA of the CDR3: TGCGCCAGCAGGTCCGGGACAGGGTCCTACGAGCAGTACTTC.